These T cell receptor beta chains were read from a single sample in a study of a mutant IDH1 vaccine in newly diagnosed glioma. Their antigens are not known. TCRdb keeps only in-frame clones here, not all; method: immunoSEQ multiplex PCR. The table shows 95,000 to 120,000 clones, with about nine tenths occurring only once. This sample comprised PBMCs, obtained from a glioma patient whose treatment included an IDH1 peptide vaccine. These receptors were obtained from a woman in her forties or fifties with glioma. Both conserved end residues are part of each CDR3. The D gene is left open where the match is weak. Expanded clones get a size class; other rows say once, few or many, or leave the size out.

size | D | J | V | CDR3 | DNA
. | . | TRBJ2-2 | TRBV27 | CASSSPGTLNTGELFF | TGTGCCAGCAGCTCCCCCGGGACACTGAACACCGGGGAGCTGTTTTTT
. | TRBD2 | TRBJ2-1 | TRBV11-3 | CASRSGSDEQFF | TGTGCCAGCAGGAGCGGGAGCGATGAGCAGTTCTTC
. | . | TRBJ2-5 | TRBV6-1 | CASSPTWGTQYF | TGTGCCAGCAGTCCAACATGGGGGACCCAGTACTTC
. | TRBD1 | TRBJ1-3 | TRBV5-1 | CASSPSSGGGHGNTIYF | TGCGCCAGCAGCCCGTCCTCAGGGGGGGGACACGGAAACACCATATATTTT
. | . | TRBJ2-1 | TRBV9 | CASGQAQFF | TGTGCCAGCGGGCAGGCGCAGTTCTTC
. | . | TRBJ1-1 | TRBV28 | CASSSGTMNTEAFF | TGTGCCAGCAGTTCCGGGACTATGAACACTGAAGCTTTCTTT
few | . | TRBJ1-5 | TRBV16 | CASSQSGQSNQPQHF | TGTGCCAGCAGCCAATCTGGTCAGTCCAATCAGCCCCAGCATTTT
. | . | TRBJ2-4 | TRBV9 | CASSEGDTLAKNIQYF | TGTGCCAGCAGCGAGGGGGACACCTTAGCCAAAAACATTCAGTACTTC
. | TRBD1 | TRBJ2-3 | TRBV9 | CASSSRQGSTDTQYF | TGTGCCAGCAGCTCCCGACAGGGAAGCACAGATACGCAGTATTTT
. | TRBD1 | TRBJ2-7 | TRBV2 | CASRAPRQGVYEQYF | TGTGCCAGCAGAGCCCCCAGACAGGGGGTCTACGAGCAGTACTTC
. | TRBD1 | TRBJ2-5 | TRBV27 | CASRRDRGLETQYF | TGTGCCAGCAGGAGGGACAGGGGGCTCGAGACCCAGTACTTC
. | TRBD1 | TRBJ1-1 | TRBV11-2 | CASSQGGAPQTEAFF | TGTGCCAGCAGCCAGGGGGGGGCCCCACAAACTGAAGCTTTCTTT
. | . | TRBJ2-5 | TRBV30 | CAWSVFTGETQYF | TGTGCCTGGAGTGTATTTACAGGGGAGACCCAGTACTTC
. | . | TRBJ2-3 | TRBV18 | CASSPIQGREDTQYF | TGTGCCAGCTCACCAATACAGGGAAGAGAAGATACGCAGTATTTT
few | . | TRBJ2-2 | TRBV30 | CAGATDTNTGELFF | TGTGCCGGGGCGACGGATACGAACACCGGGGAGCTGTTTTTT
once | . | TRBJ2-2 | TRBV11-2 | CASSLSRLNTGELFF | TGTGCCAGCAGCCTTAGTAGGTTAAACACCGGGGAGCTGTTTTTT
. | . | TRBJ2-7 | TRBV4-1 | CASSQTGDPGGAYEQYF | TGCGCCAGCAGCCAAACCGGCGACCCAGGAGGGGCCTACGAGCAGTACTTC
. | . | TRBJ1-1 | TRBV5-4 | CASSMTVNTEAFF | TGTGCCAGCAGCATGACGGTGAACACTGAAGCTTTCTTT
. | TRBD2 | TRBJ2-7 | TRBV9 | CASSVDSGSSYEQYF | TGTGCCAGCAGCGTAGATAGCGGGAGCTCCTACGAGCAGTACTTC
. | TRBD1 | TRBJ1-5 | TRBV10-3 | CAISGQGRGQPQHF | TGTGCCATCAGCGGACAGGGGAGAGGGCAGCCCCAGCATTTT
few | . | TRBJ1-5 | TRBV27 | CASSLSGYSNQPQHF | TGTGCCAGCAGTTTATCAGGTTATAGCAATCAGCCCCAGCATTTT
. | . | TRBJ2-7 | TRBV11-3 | CASSLGGSSTYEQYF | TGTGCCAGCAGCTTAGGAGGGAGTTCCACCTACGAGCAGTACTTC
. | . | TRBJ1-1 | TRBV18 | CASRIDSNTEAFF | TGTGCCAGCCGAATAGACAGTAACACTGAAGCTTTCTTT
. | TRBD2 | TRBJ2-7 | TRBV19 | CASSTYPSGRGNEQYF | TGTGCCAGTAGTACCTACCCTAGCGGGAGAGGAAACGAGCAGTACTTC
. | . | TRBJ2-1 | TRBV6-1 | CASRTGTRSYNEQFF | TGTGCCAGCAGGACCGGGACAAGATCCTACAATGAGCAGTTCTTC
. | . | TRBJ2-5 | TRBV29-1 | CSVEIQGTETQYF | TGCAGCGTTGAAATACAGGGCACGGAGACCCAGTACTTC
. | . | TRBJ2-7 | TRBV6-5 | CASAGGGQYEQYF | TGTGCCAGTGCAGGGGGGGGCCAGTACGAGCAGTACTTC
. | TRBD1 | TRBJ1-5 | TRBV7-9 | CASSFGTGSEGPQHF | TGTGCCAGCAGCTTCGGGACAGGGTCCGAGGGGCCCCAGCATTTT
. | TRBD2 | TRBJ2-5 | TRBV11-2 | CASSLVSTSGQETQYF | TGTGCCAGCAGCTTAGTGTCTACTAGCGGCCAAGAGACCCAGTACTTC
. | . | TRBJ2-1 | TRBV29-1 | CSVRSPRAGEQFF | TGCAGCGTTCGCTCCCCCAGGGCGGGGGAGCAGTTCTTC
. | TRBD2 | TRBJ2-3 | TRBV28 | CASSLLGEGLADTQYF | TGTGCCAGCAGTTTATTGGGGGAGGGCCTCGCAGATACGCAGTATTTT
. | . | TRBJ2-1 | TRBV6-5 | CASYVGGSYNEQFF | TGTGCCAGCTACGTTGGGGGCTCGTACAATGAGCAGTTCTTC
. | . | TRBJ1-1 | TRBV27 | CASRPEVLNTEAFF | TGTGCCAGCCGTCCCGAGGTTTTGAACACTGAAGCTTTCTTT
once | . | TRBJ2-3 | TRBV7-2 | CASSFERKTDTQYF | TGTGCCAGCAGCTTCGAGAGGAAGACAGATACGCAGTATTTT
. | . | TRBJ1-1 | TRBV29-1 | CSGLGGATEAFF | TGCAGCGGATTAGGGGGGGCCACTGAAGCTTTCTTT
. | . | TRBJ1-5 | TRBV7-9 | CASSLGRDGQPQHF | TGTGCCAGCAGCTTGGGCAGGGACGGTCAGCCCCAGCATTTT
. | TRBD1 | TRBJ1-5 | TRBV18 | CASSTGDSNQPQHF | TGTGCCAGTTCGACAGGGGACAGCAATCAGCCCCAGCATTTT
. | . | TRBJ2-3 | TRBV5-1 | CASSLWEDTQYF | TGCGCCAGCAGCTTGTGGGAGGATACGCAGTATTTT
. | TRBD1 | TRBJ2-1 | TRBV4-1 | CASSQGTGTGTYNEQFF | TGCGCCAGCAGCCAGGGGACTGGGACAGGGACCTACAATGAGCAGTTCTTC
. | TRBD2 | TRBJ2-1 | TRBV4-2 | CASSHRTSELGGDEQFF | TGTGCCAGCAGCCATAGGACTAGCGAGTTAGGTGGCGATGAGCAGTTCTTC
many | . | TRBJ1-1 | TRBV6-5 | CASSYSTGNTEAFF | TGTGCCAGCAGTTACTCGACGGGGAACACTGAAGCTTTCTTT
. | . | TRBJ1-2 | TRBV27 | CASSLQENYGYTF | TGTGCCAGCAGTTTACAGGAGAACTATGGCTACACCTTC
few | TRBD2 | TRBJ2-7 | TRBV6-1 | CASSRRSGGENEQYF | TGTGCCAGCAGTCGGAGGTCCGGGGGGGAGAACGAGCAGTACTTC
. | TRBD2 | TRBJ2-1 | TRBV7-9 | CASSPGLAEAHEQFF | TGTGCCAGCAGCCCCGGACTAGCGGAGGCCCATGAGCAGTTCTTC
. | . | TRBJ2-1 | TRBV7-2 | CASSPWTGNLNEQFF | TGTGCCAGCAGCCCCTGGACTGGCAACCTAAATGAGCAGTTCTTC
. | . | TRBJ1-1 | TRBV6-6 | CASSYSTSGKTEAFF | TGTGCCAGCAGTTACTCGACCTCGGGCAAGACTGAAGCTTTCTTT
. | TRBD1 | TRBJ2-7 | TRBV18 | CASSPYVPGQGIDEQYF | TGTGCCAGCTCACCATACGTTCCGGGACAGGGGATTGACGAGCAGTACTTC
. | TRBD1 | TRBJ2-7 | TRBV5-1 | CASSQRSATGTPYEQYF | TGCGCCAGCAGCCAACGATCCGCGACAGGGACACCCTACGAGCAGTACTTC
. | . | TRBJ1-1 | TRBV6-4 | CASSPKRASTEAFF | TGTGCCAGCAGCCCCAAAAGGGCGAGCACTGAAGCTTTCTTT
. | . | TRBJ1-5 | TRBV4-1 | CASSRGQNQPQHF | TGCGCCAGCAGCCGCGGACAAAATCAGCCCCAGCATTTT
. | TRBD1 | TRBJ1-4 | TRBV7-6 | CASSLRTGDEKLFF | TGTGCCAGCAGCCTCCGGACAGGGGATGAAAAACTGTTTTTT
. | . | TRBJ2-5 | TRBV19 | CASSIVRAGGMKTQYF | TGTGCCAGTAGTATAGTAAGGGCAGGGGGGATGAAGACCCAGTACTTC
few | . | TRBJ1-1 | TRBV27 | CASSFGGGQAFF | TGTGCCAGCAGTTTTGGGGGGGGACAAGCTTTCTTT
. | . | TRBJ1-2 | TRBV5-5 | CASSVTGFYGYTF | TGTGCCAGCAGCGTCACAGGGTTCTATGGCTACACCTTC
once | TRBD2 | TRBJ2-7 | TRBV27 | CASSSPTQTSGTYF | TGTGCCAGCAGTTCGCCAACACAGACTAGCGGAACGTACTTC
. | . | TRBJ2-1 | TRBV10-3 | CAISPRSHEQFF | TGTGCCATCAGTCCACGGAGTCATGAGCAGTTCTTC
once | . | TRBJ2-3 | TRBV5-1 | CASSLGGRGTTDTQYF | TGCGCCAGCAGCTTGGGGGGGCGGGGTACCACAGATACGCAGTATTTT